The 29 T cell receptor beta chains below come from one sample, sequenced in a study of memory CD8 T cells in hepatitis C reinfection (dated by TCRdb to 2016 to 2017). The library was obtained by the immunoSEQ multiplex PCR assay. TCRdb's version of the immuneACCESS table is confined to in-frame rearrangements and falls short of the full clone set. An unresolved V gene accounts for under half of the shortfall where checked; the remainder is of unknown origin. This sample has more than 45,000 clones in its table, and roughly 90% of those were observed once. The leading ten clones occupy less than 1.2% of the sample. The sample's time point, from its label and the paper: pre-reinfection, 55 to 20 weeks before reinfection detection. The sorted cells were sequenced directly ex vivo, without any in vitro expansion ahead of TCR sequencing. Sequencing input: naive CD8+ T cells sorted from blood. In the paper's terms, the cell subset or site label means: total naive CD8+CD45RO- T cells. Receptors originate from a young man with hepatitis C virus infection.

The V call is TRBV25-1, the J call TRBJ2-3; 9 nucleotides align to TRBD2. Germline V gives CDR1 MGHDK, CDR2 SYGVNS. The V gene end was trimmed by 4 bases and the J gene end by 2 bases; junction bases not matched to a gene: 13. The CDR3 has 18 residues. DNA for the CDR3: TGTGCCAGCAGTGGCGACAACCCTAGCGGGGAGTACACAGATACGCAGTATTTT. Translation gives CASSGDNPSGEYTDTQYF.

The chain is built from TRBV5-8 and TRBJ2-5; D might be TRBD1 (6 bases). Germline CDR1 and CDR2: SGHTS and YDEGEE. Trimming left V 4 bases short and J 0 bases short, with 7 bases between. The CDR3 covers 13 residues. CDR3 protein: CASSRDNQETQYF. DNA for the CDR3: TGTGCCAGCAGCCGGGACAACCAAGAGACCCAGTACTTC.

The chain couples TRBV27 to TRBJ1-5; possible D gene TRBD1, 5 bases. From germline, CDR1 is MNHEY and CDR2 SMNVEV (reference sequence). The CDR3 is 13 amino acids. V was cut by 6 bases and J by 4 bases, with 10 bases left in between. This CDR3 is CASSLGVNQPQHF. In DNA, the CDR3 is TGTGCCAGCAGCCTAGGGGTAAATCAGCCCCAGCATTTT.

The V call is TRBV4-3, the J call TRBJ2-1; 11 bases are shared with TRBD2. CDR3 length: 19 amino acids. V shed 0 bases and J 4 bases; nucleotides not matched to a gene: 11. Per germline, CDR1 LGHNA and CDR2 YSLEER. The CDR3 region has the DNA TGCGCCAGCAGCCAAGAATGGAAATCGGGACTAGCGGTTTACAATGAGCAGTTCTTC. Translating gives CASSQEWKSGLAVYNEQFF.

The chain is built from TRBV19 and TRBJ1-2; 12 positions agree with TRBD1. This CDR3 contains 15 residues. Germline V gives CDR1 LNHDA, CDR2 SQIVND (reference sequence). Trimming took 3 bases from V and 6 from J; bases not matched to a gene: 5. The CDR3 reads CASSITGQGADGYTF. CDR3 nucleotide sequence: TGTGCCAGTAGTATTACGGGACAGGGGGCGGATGGCTACACCTTC.

The chain has TRBV7-9 and TRBJ2-1; 11 nucleotides match TRBD2. J gave up 9 bases and V 5 bases, and 12 bases lay outside the gene matches. Per the germline V gene, CDR1 is SEHNR and CDR2 is FQNEAQ (reference sequence). CDR3 size: 16 residues. DNA for the CDR3: TGTGCCAGCAGCCCATTACCGGGACTAGCGGAATTTGAGCAGTTCTTC. Translating it yields CASSPLPGLAEFEQFF.

The rearrangement joins TRBV19 to TRBJ1-2; TRBD1 is a possible D gene (6 bases). The CDR3 sequence is 13 residues long. CDR1 is LNHDA and CDR2 is SQIVND in the germline V gene (reference sequence). The ends were cut back, 7 bases at V and 2 bases at J, with 11 bases in the middle. CDR3 sequence reads: CASTQGTNYGYTF. The CDR3 DNA sequence: TGTGCCAGTACCCAGGGGACAAACTATGGCTACACCTTC. Full variable domain (outside the CDR3, taken from reference TRBV19 and TRBJ1-2): DGGITQSPKYLFRKEGQNVTLSCEQNLNHDAMYWYRQDPGQGLRLIYYSQIVNDFQKGDIAEGYSVSREKKESFPLTVTSAQKNPTAFYLCASTQGTNYGYTFGSGTRLTVV.

This rearrangement joins TRBV25-1 to TRBJ2-7, with a weak D call TRBD1 (5 bases). Deletions cut 3 bases from V and 3 bases from J, with 6 bases between. This CDR3 has 12 amino acids. Germline CDR1 reads MGHDK; CDR2 reads SYGVNS. The CDR3 here is CASSDTGYEQYF. The CDR3, as DNA: TGTGCCAGCAGTGACACAGGCTACGAGCAGTACTTC.

Note on this clone: A much more abundant neighbour one base away suggests this may be a read error. The chain combines TRBV7-9 with TRBJ2-1, with D hard to call. The germline V gene has CDR1 SEHNR and CDR2 FQNEAQ (reference sequence). V was shortened by 5 bases and J by 3 bases, with 5 bases between the two germline ends. The CDR3 is 12 amino acids. CDR3 region: CASSPYYNEQFF. The CDR3 DNA is TGTGCCAGCAGCCCTTACTACAATGAGCAGTTCTTC.

This rearrangement joins TRBV29-1 to TRBJ2-3; possibly TRBD2 for D (6 bases). This CDR3 has 14 residues. Germline V gene sequence: CDR1 SQVTM, CDR2 ANQGSEA. The V gene lost 7 bases and the J gene lost 0 bases, with 14 bases spanning the gap. CDR3 sequence reads: CSGGLAGSTDTQYF. The CDR3 coding sequence is TGCAGCGGGGGACTTGCCGGGAGCACAGATACGCAGTATTTT.

This chain joins TRBV7-9 and TRBJ1-2; D possibly corresponds to TRBD1 (5 bases). The CDR3 totals 13 residues. V was shortened by 5 bases and J by 7 bases, with 14 bases between the two germline ends. Germline V gene lookup returns CDR1 SEHNR and CDR2 FQNEAQ (reference sequence). As DNA, the CDR3 is TGTGCCAGCAGCAGCGACCTTACAGGTGGCTACACCTTC. Translating it yields CASSSDLTGGYTF.

Notes on this clone: At one boundary the junction diverges from the germline segment, which might be a read error. The rearrangement links TRBV4-1 to TRBJ2-5; D is undetermined. The CDR3 contains 13 residues. Germline V gene data show CDR1 as MGHRA and CDR2 as YSYEKL. The CDR3 DNA reads as TGCGCCAGCAGCTTTTCGCCCCTAGAGACCCAATACTTC. It yields the protein CASSFSPLETQYF.

The rearrangement joins TRBV4-1 to TRBJ1-2, with D perhaps matching TRBD1 (5 bases). This CDR3 is built from 15 residues. V lost 0 bases and J lost 4, with 12 bases in between. The germline V gene has CDR1 MGHRA and CDR2 YSYEKL. The CDR3 coding sequence is TGCGCCAGCAGCCAAGAAATAAGTACAGGCTATGGCTACACCTTC. Residues: CASSQEISTGYGYTF.

This clone was found a few times. The chain links TRBV29-1 to TRBJ1-1; D ambiguous. Deletions cut 5 bases from V and 8 bases from J, with 15 bases between. The CDR3 length is 12 residues. CDR1 and CDR2 (germline): SQVTM, ANQGSEA. The CDR3 nucleotides read TGCAGCGTTTCAGCCAGCGTTAACGAAGCTTTCTTT. It is translated as CSVSASVNEAFF.

This clone was observed a single time. J is TRBJ2-2 and V is TRBV4-2; 8 bases fit TRBD1. CDR3 length: 15 amino acids. Looked up from germline, CDR1 is LGHNA and CDR2 is YNFKEQ. V gave up 0 bases and J gave up 6 bases; unmatched junction bases: 3. CDR3 sequence (DNA): TGTGCCAGCAGCCAAGATCAGGGGGCGTCCGGGGAGCTGTTTTTT. This translates into CASSQDQGASGELFF.

The rearrangement uses TRBV27 and TRBJ2-3, with 11 nucleotides matching TRBD2. J lost 3 bases, V lost 4 bases, and 6 bases had no gene match. The CDR3 sequence is 16 residues long. Germline V gene data show CDR1 as MNHEY and CDR2 as SMNVEV (reference sequence). The CDR3, as DNA: TGTGCCAGCAGTTCAAGGACTAGCGGGCCTACAGATACGCAGTATTTT. Translation: CASSSRTSGPTDTQYF.

The sample holds one count of this clone. The chain is built from TRBV27 and TRBJ2-7, with D possibly TRBD2 on 5 matching bases. V gave up 8 bases and J gave up 2 bases, with 19 bases separating them. Germline CDR1 is MNHEY and CDR2 is SMNVEV (reference sequence). The CDR3 is made up of 15 amino acids. CDR3 region: CASAVDSLLTYEQYF. CDR3 in DNA: TGTGCCAGCGCGGTGGACTCCCTTTTAACCTACGAGCAGTACTTC.

For this clone: Other DNA sequences in the sample encode the same CDR3. J is TRBJ2-4 and V is TRBV13, with TRBD1 matching over 11 bases. Germline V gene sequence: CDR1 PRHDT, CDR2 FYEKMQ (reference sequence). The CDR3 sequence is 17 residues long. The J segment lost 1 base and the V segment lost 5 bases, leaving 7 bases of the junction unmatched. DNA for the CDR3: TGTGCCAGCAGCGAATGGACAGGGGGCGCGGCCAAAAACATTCAGTACTTC. This sequence encodes CASSEWTGGAAKNIQYF.

The CDR3 spells CASSPPGNYGYTF. CDR3 nucleotides: TGTGCCAGCAGCCCCCCAGGTAACTATGGCTACACCTTC. The gene calls are TRBV9 and TRBJ1-2; D remains unclear. The CDR3 is 13 residues long. V was trimmed by 4 bases and J by 1 base, leaving 8 bases between them. From germline, CDR1 is SGDLS and CDR2 YYNGEE. Looking up the rest from reference TRBV9 and TRBJ1-2 gives the full variable domain: DSGVTQTPKHLITATGQRVTLRCSPRSGDLSVYWYQQSLDQGLQFLIQYYNGEERAKGNILERFSAQQFPDLHSELNLSSLELGDSALYFCASSPPGNYGYTFGSGTRLTVV.

The chain combines TRBV7-9 with TRBJ1-3, with D uncertain. Trimming pared 0 bases from V and 3 bases from J, leaving 18 bases between. Looked up from germline, CDR1 is SEHNR and CDR2 is FQNEAQ (reference sequence). The CDR3 totals 18 residues. The CDR3 DNA sequence: TGTGCCAGCAGCTTAGCGGCCAACAGAGTCTACTTTGGAAACACCATATATTTT. Residues: CASSLAANRVYFGNTIYF.

This clone was seen a single time. J is TRBJ2-1 and V is TRBV10-1, with D unresolved. V was trimmed by 2 bases and J by 7 bases, leaving 9 bases between them. The CDR3 has 13 residues. CDR1 and CDR2 from the germline V gene are WNHNN and SYGVQD (reference sequence). As DNA, the CDR3 is TGCGCCAGCAGTGAGGGCAGATGGAATGAGCAGTTCTTC. Protein product: CASSEGRWNEQFF.

Only a few counts were recorded for this clone. J is TRBJ2-3 and V is TRBV6-6, with TRBD2 matching 8 bases. V shed 2 bases, J shed 1 base, and the junction held 2 bases outside the gene matches. The V gene's germline CDR1 is MNHNY and CDR2 SVGAGI (reference sequence). The CDR3 totals 15 residues. The CDR3 sequence is CASSYDSGGTDTQYF. The DNA for the CDR3 is TGTGCCAGCAGTTACGATAGCGGGGGCACAGATACGCAGTATTTT.

The chain couples TRBV5-4 to TRBJ2-7, with 8 bases aligning to TRBD1. Per the germline V gene, CDR1 is SGHNT and CDR2 is YYREEE (reference sequence). CDR3 length: 14 residues. J was trimmed by 3 bases and V by 3 bases; bases with no gene match: 5. The CDR3 spells CASSSTGGSYEQYF. The CDR3 region has the DNA TGTGCCAGCAGCTCCACAGGGGGGAGCTACGAGCAGTACTTC.

The CDR3 spells CASSHTGTSRVRAYNEQFF. CDR3 sequence (DNA): TGTGCCAGCAGCCACACCGGGACTAGCCGTGTCAGGGCCTACAATGAGCAGTTCTTC. The chain combines TRBV11-2 with TRBJ2-1; 9 bases agree with TRBD2. V lost 5 bases and J lost 2; bases outside the gene matches: 16. CDR3 size: 19 residues. CDR1 and CDR2 from the germline V gene are SGHAT and FQNNGV.

V and J are TRBV5-4 and TRBJ2-5, with a weak D call TRBD1 (7 bases). The V and J ends lost 1 base and 5 bases respectively, with 12 bases between them. CDR1 is SGHNT, CDR2 YYREEE, per germline (reference sequence). This CDR3 has 14 residues. This chain's CDR3 is CASSLTGEEETQYF. CDR3 sequence (DNA): TGTGCCAGCAGCTTGACAGGGGAGGAGGAGACCCAGTACTTC.

V gene TRBV7-8 combines with J gene TRBJ2-3; 12 nucleotides align to TRBD2. This CDR3 has 16 residues. Per germline, CDR1 SGHVS and CDR2 FQNEAQ. V lost 4 bases to trimming and J lost 4 bases; unmatched junction nucleotides: 6. Written as DNA, the CDR3 is TGTGCCAGCAGCTCGGCTAGCGGGGGGGGCGCAGATACGCAGTATTTT. Encoded protein: CASSSASGGGADTQYF.

The chain employs TRBV30 and TRBJ1-5, with 7 bases aligning to TRBD1. Germline V CDR1 and CDR2: GTSNPN, SVGIG (reference sequence). V shed 5 bases and J 4 bases; nucleotides not matched to a gene: 5. There are 13 residues in the CDR3. CDR3 in amino acids: CAWATGRNQPQHF. The CDR3 nucleotides read TGTGCCTGGGCGACAGGGAGGAATCAGCCCCAGCATTTT.

The genes are TRBV27 and TRBJ2-1; TRBD2 aligns across 7 bases. The germline V gene encodes CDR1 MNHEY and CDR2 SMNVEV (reference sequence). V lost 2 bases to trimming and J lost 8 bases; unmatched junction nucleotides: 6. This CDR3 is built from 14 residues. The CDR3 DNA reads as TGTGCCAGCAGTTTAGCGGGAGTCTGGGATGAGCAGTTCTTC. It specifies CASSLAGVWDEQFF.

The J gene is TRBJ2-1, the V gene TRBV6-1; 9 bases fit TRBD1. CDR1 is MNHNS and CDR2 is SASEGT in the germline V gene. V shed 0 bases and J 5 bases; nucleotides not matched to a gene: 8. The CDR3 has 17 residues. The CDR3 protein is CASSEARDRVPDNEQFF. CDR3 DNA sequence: TGTGCCAGCAGTGAAGCTCGGGACAGGGTTCCCGACAATGAGCAGTTCTTC.